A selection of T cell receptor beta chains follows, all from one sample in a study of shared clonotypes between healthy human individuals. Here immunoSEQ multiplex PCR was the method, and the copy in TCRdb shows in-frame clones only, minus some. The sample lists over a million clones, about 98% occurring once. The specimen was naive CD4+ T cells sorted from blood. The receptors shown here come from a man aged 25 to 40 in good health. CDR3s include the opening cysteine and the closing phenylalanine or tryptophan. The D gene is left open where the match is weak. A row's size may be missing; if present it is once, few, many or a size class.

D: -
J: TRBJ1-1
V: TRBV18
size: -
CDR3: CASSPVRGRGKGGAGGGTEAFF
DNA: TGTGCCAGCTCACCAGTTCGGGGCCGGGGAAAGGGTGGTGCTGGTGGTGGCACTGAAGCTTTCTTT

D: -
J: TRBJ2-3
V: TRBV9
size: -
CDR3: CASSVGLADRTDTQYF
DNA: TGTGCCAGCAGCGTAGGATTAGCGGACCGCACAGATACGCAGTATTTT

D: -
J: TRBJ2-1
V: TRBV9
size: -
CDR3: CASSLGGGNEQFF
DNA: TGTGCCAGCAGCCTGGGGGGTGGCAATGAGCAGTTCTTC

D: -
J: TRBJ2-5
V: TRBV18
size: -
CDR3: CASSPPTARETQYF
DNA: TGTGCCAGCTCACCACCGACCGCGCGGGAGACCCAGTACTTC

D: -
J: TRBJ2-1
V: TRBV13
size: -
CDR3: CASSINRGGTYNEQFF
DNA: TGTGCCAGCAGTATCAACAGGGGGGGGACATACAATGAGCAGTTCTTC

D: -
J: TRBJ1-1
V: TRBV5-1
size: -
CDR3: CASSSRLAGSTEAFF
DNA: TGCGCCAGCAGCTCGCGGTTGGCGGGGAGCACTGAAGCTTTCTTT

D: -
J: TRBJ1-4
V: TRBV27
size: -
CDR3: CASSFQGSNEKLFF
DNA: TGTGCCAGCAGTTTCCAGGGGTCTAATGAAAAACTGTTTTTT

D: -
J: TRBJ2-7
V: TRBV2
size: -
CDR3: CASSEARGEQYF
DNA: TGTGCCAGCAGTGAAGCACGTGGGGAGCAGTACTTC

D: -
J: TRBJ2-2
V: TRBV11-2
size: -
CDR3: CASSLDRTGSIGELFF
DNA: TGTGCCAGCAGCTTAGATCGAACCGGGAGTATCGGGGAGCTGTTTTTT

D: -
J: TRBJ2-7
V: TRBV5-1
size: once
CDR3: CASKPAGAYSYEQYF
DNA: TGCGCCAGCAAACCCGCCGGGGCCTACTCCTACGAGCAGTACTTC

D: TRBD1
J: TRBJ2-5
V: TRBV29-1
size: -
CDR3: CSVQLNRGQETQYF
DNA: TGCAGCGTTCAACTGAACAGGGGGCAAGAGACCCAGTACTTC

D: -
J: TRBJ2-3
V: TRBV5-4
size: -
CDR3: CASSPGGMGGMDTQYF
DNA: TGTGCCAGCAGCCCTGGCGGTATGGGGGGAATGGATACGCAGTATTTT

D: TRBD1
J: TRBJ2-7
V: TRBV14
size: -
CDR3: CASSQEGGQILYEQYF
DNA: TGTGCCAGCAGCCAAGAAGGGGGCCAGATACTCTACGAGCAGTACTTC

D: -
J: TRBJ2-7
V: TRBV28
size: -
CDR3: CASSPFPGLSPSYEQYF
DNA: TGTGCCAGCAGTCCCTTCCCGGGACTCTCTCCCTCCTACGAGCAGTACTTC

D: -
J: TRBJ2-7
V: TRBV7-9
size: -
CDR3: CASSLVKAASSEQYF
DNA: TGTGCCAGCAGCTTAGTTAAGGCTGCTAGCAGCGAGCAGTACTTC

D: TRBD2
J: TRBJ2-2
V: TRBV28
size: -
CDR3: CASKGVAGVQNTGELFF
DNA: TGTGCCAGCAAGGGAGTAGCGGGAGTTCAGAACACCGGGGAGCTGTTTTTT

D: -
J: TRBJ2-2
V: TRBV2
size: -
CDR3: CASGGLNTGELFF
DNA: TGTGCCAGCGGGGGGTTGAACACCGGGGAGCTGTTTTTT

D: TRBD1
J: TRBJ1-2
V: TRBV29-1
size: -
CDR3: CSVEVHRGMGYTF
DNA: TGCAGCGTTGAAGTTCACAGGGGCATGGGCTACACCTTC

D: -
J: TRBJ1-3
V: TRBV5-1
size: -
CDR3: CASQAGNTIYF
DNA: TGCGCCAGCCAGGCTGGAAACACCATATATTTT

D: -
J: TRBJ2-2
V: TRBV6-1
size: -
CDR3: CASSRHGTTGELFF
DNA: TGTGCCAGCAGTCGGCACGGGACCACCGGGGAGCTGTTTTTT

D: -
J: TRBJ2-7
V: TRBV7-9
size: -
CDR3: CASSRNYEQYF
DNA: TGTGCCAGCAGCCGGAACTACGAGCAGTACTTC

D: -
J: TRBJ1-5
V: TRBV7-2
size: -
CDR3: CAGAGQPGQPQHF
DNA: TGTGCCGGGGCGGGGCAGCCCGGGCAGCCCCAGCATTTT

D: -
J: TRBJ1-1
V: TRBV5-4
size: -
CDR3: CASSLGGNTEAFF
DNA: TGTGCCAGCAGCTTGGGGGGCAACACTGAAGCTTTCTTT

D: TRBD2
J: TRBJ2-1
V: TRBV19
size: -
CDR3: CASSIRGGSGAYNEQFF
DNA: TGTGCCAGTAGTATAAGGGGTGGGAGCGGGGCCTACAATGAGCAGTTCTTC

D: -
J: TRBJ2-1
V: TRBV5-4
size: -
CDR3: CASSLVDRNNEQFF
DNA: TGTGCCAGCAGCTTGGTTGACCGGAACAATGAGCAGTTCTTC

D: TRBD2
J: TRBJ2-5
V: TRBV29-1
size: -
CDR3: CSVLAGGATQYF
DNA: TGCAGCGTACTAGCGGGAGGAGCGACCCAGTACTTC

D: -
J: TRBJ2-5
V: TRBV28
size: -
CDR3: CASSLRQGKETQYF
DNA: TGTGCCAGCAGTTTAAGGCAAGGCAAAGAGACCCAGTACTTC

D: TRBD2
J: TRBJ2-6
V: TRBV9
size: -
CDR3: CASSPWGSGTLSGANVLTF
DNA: TGTGCCAGCAGCCCTTGGGGTAGCGGGACCCTTTCTGGGGCCAACGTCCTGACTTTC

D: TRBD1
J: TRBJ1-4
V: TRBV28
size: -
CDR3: CASSGTDEKLFF
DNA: TGTGCCAGCAGCGGGACAGATGAAAAACTGTTTTTT